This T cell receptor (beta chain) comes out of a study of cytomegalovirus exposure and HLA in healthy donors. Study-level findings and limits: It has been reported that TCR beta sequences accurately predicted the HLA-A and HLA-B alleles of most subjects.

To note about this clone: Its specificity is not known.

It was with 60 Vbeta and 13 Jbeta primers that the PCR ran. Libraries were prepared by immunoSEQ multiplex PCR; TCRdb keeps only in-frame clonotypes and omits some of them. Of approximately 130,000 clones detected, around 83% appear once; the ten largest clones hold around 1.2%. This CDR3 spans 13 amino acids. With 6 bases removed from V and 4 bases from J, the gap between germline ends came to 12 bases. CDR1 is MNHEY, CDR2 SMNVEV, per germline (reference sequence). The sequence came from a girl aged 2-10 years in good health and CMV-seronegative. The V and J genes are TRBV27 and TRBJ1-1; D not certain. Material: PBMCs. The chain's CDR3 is CASRPPGSTEAFF. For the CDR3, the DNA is TGTGCCAGCAGACCCCCGGGGAGCACTGAAGCTTTCTTT.